A selection of T cell receptor beta chains follows, all from one sample in a study of graft-versus-host responses after intestinal transplantation. Sequenced by immunoSEQ multiplex PCR; TCRdb stores in-frame clones only, minus some. Of around 130,000 clones detected, 85% to 95% appear once; the ten largest clones hold around 0.16%. Their antigen targets remain unknown. The specimen was unstimulated CD4+ T cells sorted from spleen or lymph node cells, collected before intestinal transplant. Source of these receptors: a human donor who received an intestinal transplant. The CDR3 runs from the conserved cysteine through the conserved F or W. The D gene is left open where the match is weak. Size is stated for part of the rows, as once, few or many counts, or as a class when the clone is expanded.

J gene	V gene	clone size	D gene	CDR3 DNA	CDR3 protein
TRBJ2-7	TRBV5-4	once	NA	TGTGCCAGCAGCCCAAAGACAGGCTCCTACGAGCAGTACTTC	CASSPKTGSYEQYF
TRBJ2-2	TRBV30	NA	TRBD2	TGTGCCCTAACTAGCGGGGGGGGATCCGGGGAGCTGTTTTTT	CALTSGGGSGELFF
TRBJ1-1	TRBV6-1	NA	TRBD1	TGTGCCAGCAGTGACAGGGGGCGCATCGCTGAAGCTTTCTTT	CASSDRGRIAEAFF
TRBJ1-1	TRBV6-1	NA	TRBD1	TGTGCCAGCAGTGCCAACAGGGGGGCGGTCGTCACTGAAGCTTTCTTT	CASSANRGAVVTEAFF
TRBJ1-2	TRBV28	NA	NA	TGTGCCAGCAGCACCCCCCCGGTTTCTAACTATGGCTACACCTTC	CASSTPPVSNYGYTF
TRBJ1-1	TRBV5-1	NA	NA	TGCGCCAGCAGCTGGGGCGCCGGGGTGAACACTGAAGCTTTCTTT	CASSWGAGVNTEAFF
TRBJ1-2	TRBV5-1	NA	NA	TGCGCCAGTAGCTTGGAGGGGGTGGGGAGTCGAGGCTACACCTTC	CASSLEGVGSRGYTF
TRBJ2-5	TRBV10-3	NA	NA	TGTGCCATCAGTGAGTCTGAAGAGACCCAGTACTTC	CAISESEETQYF
TRBJ1-6	TRBV5-5	NA	NA	TGTGCCAGCAGGGAGGGCAGAATCCTAACCTTT	CASREGRILTF
TRBJ2-3	TRBV5-1	NA	NA	TGCGCCAGCAGCTTGGTCGACAGCACAGATACGCAGTATTTT	CASSLVDSTDTQYF
TRBJ1-6	TRBV15	NA	NA	TGTGCCACCAGCAGAGCCGTCTCCTATAATTCACCCCTCCACTTT	CATSRAVSYNSPLHF
TRBJ2-5	TRBV5-8	NA	NA	TGTGCCAGCAGCCCGGGGTTGGGTACGGGGCAAGAGACCCAGTACTTC	CASSPGLGTGQETQYF
TRBJ2-7	TRBV20-1	NA	TRBD1	TGCAGTGCAAACAGGGGGTACGAGCAGTACTTC	CSANRGYEQYF
TRBJ1-6	TRBV5-1	NA	NA	TGCGCCAGCAGGGTTACAGAGAATTCACCCCTCCACTTT	CASRVTENSPLHF
TRBJ1-5	TRBV19	NA	TRBD1	TGTGCCAGTAGTATCCGGGACAGGGGGCTTGGCAATCAGCCCCAGCATTTT	CASSIRDRGLGNQPQHF
TRBJ1-2	TRBV4-1	once	NA	TGCGCCAGCAGCCACAGCCCTAGGACCGGTGACTATGGCTACACCTTC	CASSHSPRTGDYGYTF
TRBJ1-1	TRBV15	once	TRBD1	TGTGCCACCAGCGGATACGACAGGGCTCGGGCTGAAGCTTTCTTT	CATSGYDRARAEAFF
TRBJ1-2	TRBV18	NA	NA	TGTGCCAGCTCACCCGGGAGAAGCTATGGCTACACCTTC	CASSPGRSYGYTF
TRBJ2-1	TRBV6-1	NA	NA	TGTGCCAGCAGTGTCAATCCGGGACTTAGCTCCTACAATGAGCAGTTCTTC	CASSVNPGLSSYNEQFF
TRBJ2-1	TRBV7-3	NA	NA	TGTGCCAGCAGCCCAAAGGGGGGAAAGGGCTCCTACAATGAGCAGTTCTTC	CASSPKGGKGSYNEQFF
TRBJ2-7	TRBV6-1	once	TRBD2	TGTGCCAGCAGTGAAGCGCGTCACGTGCGGGGGGGCGAGCAGTACTTC	CASSEARHVRGGEQYF
TRBJ2-7	TRBV11-2	NA	TRBD2	TGTGCCAGCAGGAATACCCCTAGCGGGGCGCCTTACGAGCAGTACTTC	CASRNTPSGAPYEQYF
TRBJ1-6	TRBV2	NA	TRBD1	TGTGCCAGCAGTTTAGACCGGGACAGGGGCTATAATTCACCCCTCCACTTT	CASSLDRDRGYNSPLHF
TRBJ1-1	TRBV2	few	NA	TGTGCCAGCAGCCGGGCTGAGGGCACTGAAGCTTTCTTT	CASSRAEGTEAFF
TRBJ2-1	TRBV9	NA	TRBD2	TGTGCCAGCAGCTCTGCGGGGGGGGAGCAGTTCTTC	CASSSAGGEQFF
TRBJ2-1	TRBV11-3	NA	TRBD2	TGTGCCAGCAGCTTAGATAGCGGGGGGGCTTATGAGCAGTTCTTC	CASSLDSGGAYEQFF
TRBJ2-6	TRBV7-9	few	TRBD1	TGTGCCAGCAGCTTAGCGGCCCGATTTGACAGGGCTGGGGCCAACGTCCTGACTTTC	CASSLAARFDRAGANVLTF
TRBJ1-6	TRBV6-1	NA	NA	TGTGCCAGCAGGAGGACATTCGATAATTCACCCCTCCACTTT	CASRRTFDNSPLHF
TRBJ2-1	TRBV29-1	NA	NA	TGCAGCGTTGAAGAAGGTGGCGGGGCCTACAATGAGCAGTTCTTC	CSVEEGGGAYNEQFF
TRBJ2-1	TRBV19	once	TRBD1	TGTGCCAGTAGTATAGGGACAGGGCTAAAGAGTTACAATGAGCAGTTCTTC	CASSIGTGLKSYNEQFF
TRBJ2-3	TRBV11-2	NA	TRBD1	TGTGCCAGCAGCATCTGGACAGGGGCCGTGGAAGATACGCAGTATTTT	CASSIWTGAVEDTQYF
TRBJ2-1	TRBV10-1	NA	TRBD1	TGCGCCAGCAGTGGAGGACAGGGCCGTAATGAGCAGTTCTTC	CASSGGQGRNEQFF
TRBJ1-3	TRBV5-1	NA	TRBD1	TGCGCCAGCAGCGCCGGGACAGGGTTATCTCACACCATATATTTT	CASSAGTGLSHTIYF